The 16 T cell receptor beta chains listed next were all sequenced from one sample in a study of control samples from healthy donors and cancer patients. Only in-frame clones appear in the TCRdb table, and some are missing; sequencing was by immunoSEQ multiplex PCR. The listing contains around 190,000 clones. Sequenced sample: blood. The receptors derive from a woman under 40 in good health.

CDR3 DNA sequence: TGCGCCAGCAGCTTGCCCGTCCCGACGGGCGGGGAGCTGTTTTTT. Encoded protein: CASSLPVPTGGELFF. This chain connects TRBV5-1 to TRBJ2-2; D remains ambiguous. The CDR3 runs to 15 residues. Looked up from germline, CDR1 is SGHRS and CDR2 is YFSETQ. V was shortened by 1 base and J by 7 bases, with 14 bases between the two germline ends.

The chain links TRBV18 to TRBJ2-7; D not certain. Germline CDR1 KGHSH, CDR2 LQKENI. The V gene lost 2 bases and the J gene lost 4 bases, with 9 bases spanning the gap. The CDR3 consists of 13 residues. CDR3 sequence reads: CASSPWTEYEQYF. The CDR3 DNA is TGTGCCAGCTCACCATGGACGGAATACGAGCAGTACTTC.

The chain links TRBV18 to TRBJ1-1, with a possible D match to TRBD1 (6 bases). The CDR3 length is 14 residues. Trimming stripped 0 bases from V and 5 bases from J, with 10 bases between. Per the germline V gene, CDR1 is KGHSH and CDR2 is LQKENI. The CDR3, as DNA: TGTGCCAGCTCACCACCCGTGACAGGTACTGAAGCTTTCTTT. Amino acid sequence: CASSPPVTGTEAFF.

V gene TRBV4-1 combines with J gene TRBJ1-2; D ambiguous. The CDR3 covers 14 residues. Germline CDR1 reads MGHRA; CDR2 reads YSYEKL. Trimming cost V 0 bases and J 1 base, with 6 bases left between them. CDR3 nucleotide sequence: TGCGCCAGCAGCCAAGATGAGCTTAACTATGGCTACACCTTC. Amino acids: CASSQDELNYGYTF.

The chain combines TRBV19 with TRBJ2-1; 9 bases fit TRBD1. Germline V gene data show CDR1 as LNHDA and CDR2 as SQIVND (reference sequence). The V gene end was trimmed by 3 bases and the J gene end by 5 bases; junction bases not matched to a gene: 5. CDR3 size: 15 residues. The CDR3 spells CASSIKDRGNNEQFF. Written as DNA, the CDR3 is TGTGCCAGTAGTATTAAGGACAGGGGTAACAATGAGCAGTTCTTC.

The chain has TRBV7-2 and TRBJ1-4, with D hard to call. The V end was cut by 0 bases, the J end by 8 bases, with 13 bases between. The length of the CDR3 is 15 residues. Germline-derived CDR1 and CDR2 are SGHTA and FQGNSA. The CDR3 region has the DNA TGTGCCAGCAGCTTAGCCAACAGCAGATCCGAAAAACTGTTTTTT. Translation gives CASSLANSRSEKLFF.

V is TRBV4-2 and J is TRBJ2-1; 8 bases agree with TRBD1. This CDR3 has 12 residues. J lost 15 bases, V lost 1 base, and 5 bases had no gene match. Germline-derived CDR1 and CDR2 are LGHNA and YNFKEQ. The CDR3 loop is CASSQGGTGLFF. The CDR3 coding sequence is TGTGCCAGCAGCCAAGGAGGGACAGGTCTGTTCTTC.

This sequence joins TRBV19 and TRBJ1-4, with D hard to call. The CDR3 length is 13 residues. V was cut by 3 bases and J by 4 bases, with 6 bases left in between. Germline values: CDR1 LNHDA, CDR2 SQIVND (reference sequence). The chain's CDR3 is CASSMRGNEKLFF. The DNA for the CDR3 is TGTGCCAGTAGTATGCGGGGTAATGAAAAACTGTTTTTT.

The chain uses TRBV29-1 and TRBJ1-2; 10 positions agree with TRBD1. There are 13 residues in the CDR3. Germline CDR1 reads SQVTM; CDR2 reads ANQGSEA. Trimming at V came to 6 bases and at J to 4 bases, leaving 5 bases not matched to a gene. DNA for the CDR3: TGCAGCGTGGAGACAGGGGGCCGCTATGGCTACACCTTC. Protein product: CSVETGGRYGYTF.

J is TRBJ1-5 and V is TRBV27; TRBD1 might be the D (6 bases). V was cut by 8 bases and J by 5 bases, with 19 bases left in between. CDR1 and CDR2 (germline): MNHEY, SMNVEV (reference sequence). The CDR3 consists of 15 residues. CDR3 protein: CASCPSWNRDQPQHF. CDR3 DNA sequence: TGTGCCAGCTGCCCCTCGTGGAACAGGGATCAGCCCCAGCATTTT.

The chain's CDR3 is CASSFPPGQDSPKRGYTF. Here the CDR3 DNA reads TGCGCCAGCAGCTTTCCCCCGGGACAGGATTCTCCGAAGCGAGGCTACACCTTC. The gene calls are TRBV5-1 and TRBJ1-2; 8 positions agree with TRBD1. The CDR3 runs 18 residues. The J segment lost 8 bases and the V segment lost 2 bases, leaving 20 bases of the junction unmatched. Germline CDR1 SGHRS, CDR2 YFSETQ.

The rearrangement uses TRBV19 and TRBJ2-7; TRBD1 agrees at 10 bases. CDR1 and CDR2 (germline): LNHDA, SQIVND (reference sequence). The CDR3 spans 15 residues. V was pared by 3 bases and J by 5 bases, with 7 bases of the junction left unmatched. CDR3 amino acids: CASSISGTGVHEQYF. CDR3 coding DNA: TGTGCCAGTAGTATCTCCGGGACAGGGGTGCACGAGCAGTACTTC.

CDR3 protein: CASSSGGQGNSPLHF. The CDR3, as DNA: TGCGCCAGCAGCTCGGGGGGACAGGGAAATTCACCCCTCCACTTT. The chain employs TRBV5-1 and TRBJ1-6; 9 nucleotides agree with TRBD1. CDR1 and CDR2 (germline): SGHRS, YFSETQ. CDR3 size: 15 residues. The V segment lost 3 bases and the J segment 7 bases; nucleotides outside the gene matches: 5. The full variable domain, with the rest looked up from reference TRBV5-1 and TRBJ1-6, is KAGVTQTPRYLIKTRGQQVTLSCSPISGHRSVSWYQQTPGQGLQFLFEYFSETQRNKGNFPGRFSGRQFSNSRSEMNVSTLELGDSALYLCASSSGGQGNSPLHFGNGTRLTVT.

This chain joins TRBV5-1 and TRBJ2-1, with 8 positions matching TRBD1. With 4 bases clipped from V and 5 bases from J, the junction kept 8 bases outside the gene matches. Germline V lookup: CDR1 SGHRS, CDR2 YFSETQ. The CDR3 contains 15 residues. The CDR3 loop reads CASSTTGDEHNEQFF. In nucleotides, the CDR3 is TGCGCCAGCAGCACGACAGGGGATGAACACAATGAGCAGTTCTTC.

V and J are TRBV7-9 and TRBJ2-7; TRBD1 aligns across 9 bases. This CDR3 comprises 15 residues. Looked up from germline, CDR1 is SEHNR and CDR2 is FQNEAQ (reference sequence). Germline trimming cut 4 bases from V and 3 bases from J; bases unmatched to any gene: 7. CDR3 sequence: CASSSGTGKDYEQYF. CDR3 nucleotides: TGTGCCAGCAGCTCCGGGACAGGGAAGGACTACGAGCAGTACTTC.

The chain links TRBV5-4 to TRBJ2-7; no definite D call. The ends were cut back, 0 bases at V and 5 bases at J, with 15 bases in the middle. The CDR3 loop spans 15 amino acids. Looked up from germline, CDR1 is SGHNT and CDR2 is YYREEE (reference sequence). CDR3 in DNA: TGTGCCAGCAGCTTGGCCCCAGGCCGGGCGGACGAGCAGTACTTC. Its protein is CASSLAPGRADEQYF.